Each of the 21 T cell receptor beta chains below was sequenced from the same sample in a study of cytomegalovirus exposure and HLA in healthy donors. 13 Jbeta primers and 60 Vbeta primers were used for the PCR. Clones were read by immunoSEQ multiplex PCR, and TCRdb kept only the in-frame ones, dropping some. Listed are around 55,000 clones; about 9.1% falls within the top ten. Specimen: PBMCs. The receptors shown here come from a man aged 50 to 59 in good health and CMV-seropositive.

The CDR3 DNA reads as TGTGCCAGCACTTTGTTGAGCTCCTATAATTCACCCCTCCACTTT. It is translated as CASTLLSSYNSPLHF. The chain has TRBV2 and TRBJ1-6; D call uncertain. The CDR3 is 15 amino acids. Germline V gene sequence: CDR1 SNHLY, CDR2 FYNNEI. V was clipped by 7 bases and J by 0 bases, with 10 bases between them.

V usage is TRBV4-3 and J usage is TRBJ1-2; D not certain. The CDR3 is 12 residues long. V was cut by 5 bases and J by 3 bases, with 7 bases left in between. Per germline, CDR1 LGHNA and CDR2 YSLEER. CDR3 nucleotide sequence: TGCGCCAGCAGCAACGGTTACTATGGCTACACCTTC. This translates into CASSNGYYGYTF.

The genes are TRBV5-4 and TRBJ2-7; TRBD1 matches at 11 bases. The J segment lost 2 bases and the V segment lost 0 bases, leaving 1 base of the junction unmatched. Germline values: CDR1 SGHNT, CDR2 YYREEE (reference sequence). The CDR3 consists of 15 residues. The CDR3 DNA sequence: TGTGCCAGCAGCTTGGTGGGACAGGGGGCCTACGAGCAGTACTTC. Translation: CASSLVGQGAYEQYF.

Here the CDR3 reads CASSVAAGDTGELFF. The CDR3 region has the DNA TGTGCCAGCAGTGTAGCGGCGGGAGACACCGGGGAGCTGTTTTTT. The V call is TRBV25-1, the J call TRBJ2-2; 7 bases match TRBD2. The CDR3 length is 15 residues. J gave up 3 bases and V 4 bases, and 5 bases lay outside the gene matches. Germline-derived CDR1 and CDR2 are MGHDK and SYGVNS.

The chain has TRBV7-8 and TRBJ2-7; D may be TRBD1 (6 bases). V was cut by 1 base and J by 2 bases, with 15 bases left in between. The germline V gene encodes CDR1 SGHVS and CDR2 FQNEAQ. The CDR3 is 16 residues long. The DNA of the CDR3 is TGTGCCAGCAGCTTAGGTGCAGCGTACAGGGCCTACGAGCAGTACTTC. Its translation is CASSLGAAYRAYEQYF.

The chain's CDR3 is CASSEPAPGQGDGELFF. In nucleotides, the CDR3 is TGTGCCAGCAGTGAACCGGCGCCGGGACAGGGTGACGGGGAGCTGTTTTTT. The chain has TRBV6-1 and TRBJ2-2; 9 positions match TRBD1. The CDR3 runs 17 residues. The germline V gene has CDR1 MNHNS and CDR2 SASEGT. V lost 2 bases to trimming and J lost 7 bases; unmatched junction nucleotides: 11.

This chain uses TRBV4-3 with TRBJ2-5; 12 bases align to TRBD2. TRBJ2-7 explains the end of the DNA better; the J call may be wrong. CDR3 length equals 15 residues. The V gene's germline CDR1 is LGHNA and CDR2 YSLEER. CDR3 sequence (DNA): TGCGCCAGCAGCCCGGGGACTAGCGGGCCATCCGAGCAGTACTTC. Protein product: CASSPGTSGPSEQYF.

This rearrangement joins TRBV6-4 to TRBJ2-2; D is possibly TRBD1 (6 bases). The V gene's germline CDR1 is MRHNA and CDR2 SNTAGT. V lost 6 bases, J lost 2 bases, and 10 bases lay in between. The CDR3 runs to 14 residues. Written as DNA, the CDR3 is TGTGCCAGCAGGGCACAGGGAAACACCGGGGAGCTGTTTTTT. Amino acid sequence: CASRAQGNTGELFF.

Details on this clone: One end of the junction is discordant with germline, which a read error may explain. This chain's CDR3 is CASSLRGIWRKDDNEQFF. The CDR3 region has the DNA TGTGCTAGCAGCTTAAGAGGGATTTGGCGGAAAGACGACAATGAGCAGTTCTTC. V usage is TRBV7-7 and J usage is TRBJ2-1; possibly TRBD2 for D (5 bases). Germline V gene data show CDR1 as SSHAT and CDR2 as FNYEAQ (reference sequence). The CDR3 loop spans 18 amino acids.

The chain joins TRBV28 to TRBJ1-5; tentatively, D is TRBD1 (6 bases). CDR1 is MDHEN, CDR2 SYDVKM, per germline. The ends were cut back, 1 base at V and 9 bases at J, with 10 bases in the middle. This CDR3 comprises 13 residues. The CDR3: CASSLSGDRPQHF. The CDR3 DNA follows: TGTGCCAGCAGTTTATCAGGGGATCGGCCCCAGCATTTT.

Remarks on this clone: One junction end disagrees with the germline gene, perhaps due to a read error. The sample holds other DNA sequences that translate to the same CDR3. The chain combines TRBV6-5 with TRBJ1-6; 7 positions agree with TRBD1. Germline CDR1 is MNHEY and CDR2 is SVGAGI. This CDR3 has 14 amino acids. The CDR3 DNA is TGTGCCAGCAGTCCAACGGGACAGAATTCACCCCTACACTTT. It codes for CASSPTGQNSPLHF.

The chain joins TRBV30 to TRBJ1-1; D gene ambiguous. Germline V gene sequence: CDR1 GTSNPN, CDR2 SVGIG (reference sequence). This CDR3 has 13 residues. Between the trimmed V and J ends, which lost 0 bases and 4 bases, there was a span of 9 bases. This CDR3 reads CAWSVTGFTEAFF. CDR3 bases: TGTGCCTGGAGTGTAACGGGATTCACTGAAGCTTTCTTT. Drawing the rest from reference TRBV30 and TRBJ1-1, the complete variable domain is SQTIHQWPATLVQPVGSPLSLECTVEGTSNPNLYWYRQAAGRGLQLLFYSVGIGQISSEVPQNLSASRPQDRQFILSSKKLLLSDSGFYLCAWSVTGFTEAFFGQGTRLTVV.

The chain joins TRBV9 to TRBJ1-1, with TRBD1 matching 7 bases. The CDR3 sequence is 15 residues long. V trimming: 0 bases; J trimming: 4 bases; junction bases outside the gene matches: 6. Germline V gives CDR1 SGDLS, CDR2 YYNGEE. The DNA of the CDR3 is TGTGCCAGCAGCGTAGAAGGGCAGGGGGGCACTGAAGCTTTCTTT. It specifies CASSVEGQGGTEAFF.

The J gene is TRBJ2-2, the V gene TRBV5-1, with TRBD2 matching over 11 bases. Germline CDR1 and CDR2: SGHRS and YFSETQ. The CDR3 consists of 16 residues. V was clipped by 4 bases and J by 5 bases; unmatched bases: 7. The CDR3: CASSLLAGDRTGELFF. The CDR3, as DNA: TGCGCCAGCAGCCTACTAGCGGGAGATCGAACCGGGGAGCTGTTTTTT.

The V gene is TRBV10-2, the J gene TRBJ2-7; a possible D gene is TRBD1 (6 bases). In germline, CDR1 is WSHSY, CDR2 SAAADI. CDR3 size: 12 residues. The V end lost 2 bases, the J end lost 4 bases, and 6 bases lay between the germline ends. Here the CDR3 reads CASSEQGYEQYF. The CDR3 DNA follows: TGCGCCAGCAGTGAGCAGGGGTACGAGCAGTACTTC.

DNA for the CDR3: TGTGCCAGCAGCGTAGGGGCCGGGACAGACTATTTTAATTCACCCCTCCACTTT. Translation: CASSVGAGTDYFNSPLHF. The chain uses TRBV9 and TRBJ1-6; 7 bases agree with TRBD1. This CDR3 has 18 amino acids. Germline V gene data show CDR1 as SGDLS and CDR2 as YYNGEE. The V segment lost 0 bases and the J segment 6 bases; nucleotides outside the gene matches: 12. Full variable domain (missing parts from reference TRBV9 and TRBJ1-6): DSGVTQTPKHLITATGQRVTLRCSPRSGDLSVYWYQQSLDQGLQFLIQYYNGEERAKGNILERFSAQQFPDLHSELNLSSLELGDSALYFCASSVGAGTDYFNSPLHFGNGTRLTVT.

The CDR3 sequence is CASSVDGTVADEQYF. The CDR3 nucleotides read TGTGCCAGCAGCGTAGACGGGACAGTTGCAGACGAGCAGTACTTC. The V call is TRBV9, the J call TRBJ2-7; TRBD1 agrees at 7 bases. V shed 0 bases, J shed 5 bases, and the junction held 8 bases outside the gene matches. There are 15 residues in the CDR3. CDR1 SGDLS and CDR2 YYNGEE come from the germline V gene.

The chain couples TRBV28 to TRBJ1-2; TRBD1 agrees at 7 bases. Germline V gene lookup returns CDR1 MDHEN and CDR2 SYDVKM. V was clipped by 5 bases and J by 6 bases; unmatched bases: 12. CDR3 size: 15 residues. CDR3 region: CASSHGDRVTNGYTF. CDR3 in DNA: TGTGCCAGCAGTCATGGGGACAGAGTGACGAATGGCTACACCTTC.

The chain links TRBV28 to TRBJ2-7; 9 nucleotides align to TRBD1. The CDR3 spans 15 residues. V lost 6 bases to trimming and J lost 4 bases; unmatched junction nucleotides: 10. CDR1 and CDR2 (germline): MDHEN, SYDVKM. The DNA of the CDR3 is TGTGCCAGCAGCACTAAGGGACAGGGAGAGTACGAGCAGTACTTC. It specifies CASSTKGQGEYEQYF.

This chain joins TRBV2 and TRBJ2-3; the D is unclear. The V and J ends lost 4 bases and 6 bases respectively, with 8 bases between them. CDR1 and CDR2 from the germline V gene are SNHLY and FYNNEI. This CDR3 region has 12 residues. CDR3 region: CASSAWRDTQYF. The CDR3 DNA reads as TGTGCCAGCAGTGCGTGGCGGGATACGCAGTATTTT.

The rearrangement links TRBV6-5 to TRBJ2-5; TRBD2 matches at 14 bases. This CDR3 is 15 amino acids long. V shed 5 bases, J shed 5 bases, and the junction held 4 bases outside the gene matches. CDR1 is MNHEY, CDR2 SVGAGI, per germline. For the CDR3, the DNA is TGTGCCAGCAGTCCGGGACTAGCGGGAGTTGAGACCCAGTACTTC. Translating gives CASSPGLAGVETQYF.